The sequence of this T cell receptor beta chain was determined in a study of blood T cell repertoires in COVID-19. Study information: The cDNA or gDNA used as material had been derived from T cells, B-cell-depleted T cells, or PBMCs.

This clone was observed a few times. In the original workflow: Amplification of reference gene primers provided the estimated nucleated cell counts. Generated by immunoSEQ multiplex PCR, the TCRdb table keeps only in-frame clones and is missing some. V and J calls and clone size are copied from that table; D and trimming were computed from the DNA. The data contain about 190,000 clones, about 81% of them singletons. This CDR3 comprises 12 residues. Germline V lookup: CDR1 LNHDA, CDR2 SQIVND (reference sequence). V dropped 3 bases and J dropped 6 bases, with 9 bases sitting between them. The TCR comes from a man aged 25 to 40 with active or convalescent COVID-19. V usage is TRBV19 and J usage is TRBJ2-7, with D unresolved. Input material: peripheral blood. The CDR3 spells CASSMGVGEQYF. The CDR3 DNA follows: TGTGCCAGTAGTATGGGCGTCGGCGAGCAGTACTTC.